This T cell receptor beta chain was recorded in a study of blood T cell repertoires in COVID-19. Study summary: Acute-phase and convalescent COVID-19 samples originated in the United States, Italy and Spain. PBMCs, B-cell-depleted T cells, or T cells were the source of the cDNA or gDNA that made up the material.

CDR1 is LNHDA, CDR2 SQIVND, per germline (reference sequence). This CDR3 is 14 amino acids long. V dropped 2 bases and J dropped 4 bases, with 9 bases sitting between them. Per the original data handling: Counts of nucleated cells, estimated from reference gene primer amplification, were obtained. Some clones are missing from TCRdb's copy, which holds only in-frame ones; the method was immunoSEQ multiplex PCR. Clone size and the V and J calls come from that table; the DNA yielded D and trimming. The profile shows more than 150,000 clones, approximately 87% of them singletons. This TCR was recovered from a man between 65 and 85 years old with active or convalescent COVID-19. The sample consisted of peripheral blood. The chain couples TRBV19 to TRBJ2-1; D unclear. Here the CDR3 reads CASSIKNGYNEQFF. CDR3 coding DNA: TGTGCCAGTAGTATAAAAAACGGGTACAATGAGCAGTTCTTC.